This is a list of T cell receptor beta chains from one sample in a study of T cell responses to AZD1222 COVID-19 vaccine. Generated by immunoSEQ multiplex PCR, the TCRdb table keeps only in-frame clones and is missing some. The sample has 250,000 or so clones, just over 90% seen once. The sample here was peripheral blood, taken on day 0 of AZD1222 vaccination. These receptors were taken from an adult in good health. Both conserved end residues are part of each CDR3. The order of the fields is V gene, J gene, clone size, D gene, CDR3 protein, CDR3 DNA. A D gene is named only where the DNA matches it firmly. The size entry is marked missing in some rows and otherwise reads once, few, many or a size class.

V gene: TRBV9; J gene: TRBJ1-2; clone size: .; D gene: .; CDR3 protein: CASSVVKPGIGYTF; CDR3 DNA: TGTGCCAGCAGCGTAGTAAAACCGGGAATAGGCTACACCTTC
V gene: TRBV20-1; J gene: TRBJ2-1; clone size: .; D gene: .; CDR3 protein: CSASGSYNEQFF; CDR3 DNA: TGCAGTGCTAGTGGGTCCTACAATGAGCAGTTCTTC
V gene: TRBV23-1; J gene: TRBJ2-7; clone size: .; D gene: TRBD2; CDR3 protein: CAGRDSYEQYF; CDR3 DNA: TGCGCCGGGAGGGATTCATACGAGCAGTACTTC
V gene: TRBV6-5; J gene: TRBJ1-1; clone size: .; D gene: TRBD1; CDR3 protein: CASSDTGGGTEAFF; CDR3 DNA: TGTGCCAGCAGCGACACAGGGGGTGGGACTGAAGCTTTCTTT
V gene: TRBV19; J gene: TRBJ1-5; clone size: .; D gene: .; CDR3 protein: CASSIGTGRSNQPQHF; CDR3 DNA: TGTGCCAGTAGTATAGGAACGGGACGGAGCAATCAGCCCCAGCATTTT
V gene: TRBV5-4; J gene: TRBJ2-2; clone size: .; D gene: .; CDR3 protein: CASSLVTGLNTGELFF; CDR3 DNA: TGTGCCAGCAGCTTGGTTACAGGGCTCAACACCGGGGAGCTGTTTTTT
V gene: TRBV29-1; J gene: TRBJ2-7; clone size: .; D gene: TRBD2; CDR3 protein: CSVGDGRARSYEQYF; CDR3 DNA: TGCAGCGTTGGTGACGGGAGGGCCAGGTCCTACGAGCAGTACTTC
V gene: TRBV2; J gene: TRBJ2-7; clone size: .; D gene: .; CDR3 protein: CASSDRVNEQYF; CDR3 DNA: TGTGCCAGCAGTGACAGGGTCAACGAGCAGTACTTC
V gene: TRBV5-4; J gene: TRBJ2-7; clone size: .; D gene: .; CDR3 protein: CASSSTDYEQYF; CDR3 DNA: TGTGCCAGCAGCTCGACAGACTACGAGCAGTACTTC
V gene: TRBV18; J gene: TRBJ1-1; clone size: once; D gene: TRBD1; CDR3 protein: CASSQVTGEVTEAFF; CDR3 DNA: TGTGCCAGCTCACAGGTTACAGGGGAGGTGACTGAAGCTTTCTTT
V gene: TRBV9; J gene: TRBJ2-1; clone size: .; D gene: TRBD2; CDR3 protein: CASSREGSYNEQFF; CDR3 DNA: TGTGCCAGCAGCAGGGAGGGCAGCTACAATGAGCAGTTCTTC
V gene: TRBV5-1; J gene: TRBJ2-3; clone size: .; D gene: TRBD1; CDR3 protein: CASSSYQGARGTDTQYF; CDR3 DNA: TGCGCCAGCAGCTCCTATCAGGGGGCGAGGGGCACAGATACGCAGTATTTT
V gene: TRBV7-3; J gene: TRBJ2-7; clone size: .; D gene: .; CDR3 protein: CASSLTSGTSSREQYF; CDR3 DNA: TGTGCCAGCAGCTTAACGTCCGGGACATCTTCTAGGGAGCAGTACTTC
V gene: TRBV4-2; J gene: TRBJ1-1; clone size: .; D gene: .; CDR3 protein: CASSQGWVGNTEAFF; CDR3 DNA: TGTGCCAGCAGCCAAGGTTGGGTTGGGAACACTGAAGCTTTCTTT
V gene: TRBV6-2/TRBV6-3; J gene: TRBJ1-5; clone size: .; D gene: TRBD1; CDR3 protein: CASSYSRQGHNQPQHF; CDR3 DNA: TGTGCCAGCAGTTACTCGCGACAGGGGCATAATCAGCCCCAGCATTTT
V gene: TRBV2; J gene: TRBJ2-5; clone size: .; D gene: TRBD1; CDR3 protein: CASKGQSQETQYF; CDR3 DNA: TGTGCCAGCAAGGGACAGTCCCAAGAGACCCAGTACTTC
V gene: TRBV28; J gene: TRBJ1-1; clone size: .; D gene: .; CDR3 protein: CASSPNPGGEAFF; CDR3 DNA: TGTGCCAGCAGCCCCAACCCTGGCGGTGAAGCTTTCTTT
V gene: TRBV18; J gene: TRBJ2-7; clone size: .; D gene: TRBD2; CDR3 protein: CASSQGTIYEQYF; CDR3 DNA: TGTGCCAGCTCACAAGGGACTATCTACGAGCAGTACTTC
V gene: TRBV24-1; J gene: TRBJ2-1; clone size: .; D gene: .; CDR3 protein: CATSDPNDRYNEQFF; CDR3 DNA: TGTGCCACCAGTGATCCAAATGACAGGTACAATGAGCAGTTCTTC
V gene: TRBV28; J gene: TRBJ2-6; clone size: few; D gene: .; CDR3 protein: CASSFPLRISGANVLTF; CDR3 DNA: TGTGCCAGCAGTTTTCCTCTACGTATCTCTGGGGCCAACGTCCTGACTTTC
V gene: TRBV5-1; J gene: TRBJ2-2; clone size: .; D gene: .; CDR3 protein: CASSFGPANTGELFF; CDR3 DNA: TGCGCCAGCAGCTTTGGGCCAGCGAACACCGGGGAGCTGTTTTTT
V gene: TRBV27; J gene: TRBJ2-1; clone size: .; D gene: .; CDR3 protein: CASSLGVGGEQFF; CDR3 DNA: TGTGCCAGCAGTTTGGGGGTAGGGGGTGAGCAGTTCTTC
V gene: TRBV10-3; J gene: TRBJ1-1; clone size: .; D gene: .; CDR3 protein: CAISEGLSTEAFF; CDR3 DNA: TGTGCCATCAGTGAGGGGTTGAGCACTGAAGCTTTCTTT
V gene: TRBV6-5; J gene: TRBJ1-2; clone size: once; D gene: TRBD1; CDR3 protein: CASSRGGSNYGYTF; CDR3 DNA: TGTGCCAGCAGTAGAGGGGGCTCGAACTATGGCTACACCTTC
V gene: TRBV28; J gene: TRBJ1-1; clone size: .; D gene: TRBD1; CDR3 protein: CASSIRDRGRAEAFF; CDR3 DNA: TGTGCCAGCAGTATCCGGGACAGGGGGCGTGCTGAAGCTTTCTTT
V gene: TRBV4-2; J gene: TRBJ1-2; clone size: .; D gene: TRBD1; CDR3 protein: CASSQGGAGGSGYTF; CDR3 DNA: TGTGCCAGCAGCCAAGGGGGAGCAGGGGGAAGTGGCTACACCTTC
V gene: TRBV6-5; J gene: TRBJ2-7; clone size: .; D gene: .; CDR3 protein: CASSRTGHEQYF; CDR3 DNA: TGTGCCAGCAGCCGGACTGGACACGAGCAGTACTTC
V gene: TRBV28; J gene: TRBJ1-6; clone size: .; D gene: TRBD1; CDR3 protein: CASRTETGNSPLHF; CDR3 DNA: TGTGCCAGCAGGACCGAGACAGGGAATTCACCCCTCCACTTT
V gene: TRBV24-1; J gene: TRBJ1-2; clone size: .; D gene: .; CDR3 protein: CATSAPGPQEGYTF; CDR3 DNA: TGTGCCACCAGTGCCCCCGGGCCCCAGGAGGGCTACACCTTC
V gene: TRBV7-9; J gene: TRBJ1-1; clone size: .; D gene: .; CDR3 protein: CASSLEQGVEAFF; CDR3 DNA: TGTGCCAGCAGCTTAGAACAGGGCGTTGAAGCTTTCTTT
V gene: TRBV27; J gene: TRBJ1-5; clone size: .; D gene: .; CDR3 protein: CASSPGGARQPQHF; CDR3 DNA: TGTGCCAGCAGTCCGGGTGGGGCCAGGCAGCCCCAGCATTTT
V gene: TRBV29-1; J gene: TRBJ1-1; clone size: .; D gene: TRBD1; CDR3 protein: CSANRGQGTEAFF; CDR3 DNA: TGCAGCGCCAACAGGGGGCAGGGCACTGAAGCTTTCTTT
V gene: TRBV2; J gene: TRBJ1-3; clone size: .; D gene: .; CDR3 protein: CASSVGGNTIYF; CDR3 DNA: TGTGCCAGCAGTGTAGGAGGAAACACCATATATTTT
V gene: TRBV3-1/TRBV3-2; J gene: TRBJ1-1; clone size: .; D gene: .; CDR3 protein: CASSQEGGRRAFF; CDR3 DNA: TGTGCCAGCAGCCAAGAGGGGGGGAGGAGAGCTTTCTTT
V gene: TRBV28; J gene: TRBJ2-7; clone size: .; D gene: TRBD1; CDR3 protein: CASSLGQGNYEQYF; CDR3 DNA: TGTGCCAGCAGTTTAGGACAGGGGAACTACGAGCAGTACTTC
V gene: TRBV28; J gene: TRBJ1-5; clone size: .; D gene: .; CDR3 protein: CASRQGFNQPQHF; CDR3 DNA: TGTGCCAGCAGACAGGGCTTCAATCAGCCCCAGCATTTT
V gene: TRBV10-3; J gene: TRBJ1-1; clone size: .; D gene: .; CDR3 protein: CAISTTDPRGEAFF; CDR3 DNA: TGTGCCATCAGTACCACAGACCCGAGAGGAGAAGCTTTCTTT
V gene: TRBV30; J gene: TRBJ1-6; clone size: .; D gene: .; CDR3 protein: CAWSSSGSSPLHF; CDR3 DNA: TGTGCCTGGAGTTCCTCAGGGAGTTCACCCCTCCACTTT
V gene: TRBV5-4; J gene: TRBJ2-6; clone size: .; D gene: TRBD1; CDR3 protein: CASRSDRAGANVLTF; CDR3 DNA: TGTGCCAGCAGGTCTGACAGGGCTGGGGCCAACGTCCTGACTTTC
V gene: TRBV10-1; J gene: TRBJ2-7; clone size: .; D gene: TRBD2; CDR3 protein: CASSLAGPTYEQYF; CDR3 DNA: TGCGCCAGCAGTCTAGCGGGACCTACCTACGAGCAGTACTTC
V gene: TRBV7-2; J gene: TRBJ2-3; clone size: .; D gene: .; CDR3 protein: CASSPQGSVVDTQYF; CDR3 DNA: TGTGCCAGCAGTCCCCAGGGGTCTGTCGTAGATACGCAGTATTTT
V gene: TRBV3-1/TRBV3-2; J gene: TRBJ1-5; clone size: .; D gene: .; CDR3 protein: CASSWTGNQPQHF; CDR3 DNA: TGTGCCAGTTCATGGACAGGCAATCAGCCCCAGCATTTT
V gene: TRBV5-1; J gene: TRBJ2-6; clone size: .; D gene: .; CDR3 protein: CASSLEQSLNVLTF; CDR3 DNA: TGCGCCAGCAGCTTGGAACAGTCCCTCAACGTCCTGACTTTC